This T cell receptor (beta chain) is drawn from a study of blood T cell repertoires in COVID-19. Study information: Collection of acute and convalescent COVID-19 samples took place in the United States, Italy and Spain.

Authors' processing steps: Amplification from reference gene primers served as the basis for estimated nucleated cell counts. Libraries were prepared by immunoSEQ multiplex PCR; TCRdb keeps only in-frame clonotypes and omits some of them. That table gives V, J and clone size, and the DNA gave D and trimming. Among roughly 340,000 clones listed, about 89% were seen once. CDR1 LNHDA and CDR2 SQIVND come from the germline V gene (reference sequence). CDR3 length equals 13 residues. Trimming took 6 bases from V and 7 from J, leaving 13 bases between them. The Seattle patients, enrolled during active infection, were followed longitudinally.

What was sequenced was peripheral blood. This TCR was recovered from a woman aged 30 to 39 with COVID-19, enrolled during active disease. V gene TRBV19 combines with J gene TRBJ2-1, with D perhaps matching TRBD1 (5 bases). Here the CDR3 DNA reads TGTGCCAGTAGCACGGACATTAGAAATGAGCAGTTCTTC. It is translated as CASSTDIRNEQFF. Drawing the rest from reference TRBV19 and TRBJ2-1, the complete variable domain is DGGITQSPKYLFRKEGQNVTLSCEQNLNHDAMYWYRQDPGQGLRLIYYSQIVNDFQKGDIAEGYSVSREKKESFPLTVTSAQKNPTAFYLCASSTDIRNEQFFGPGTRLTVL.